This T cell receptor (beta chain) appears in the sequencing data of a study of shared clonotypes between healthy human individuals. Germline V gene sequence: CDR1 ENHRY, CDR2 SYGVKD. J gave up 6 bases and V 0 bases, and 6 bases lay outside the gene matches. CDR3 size: 16 residues. As defined, naive CD8 cells were CD45RO-negative and positively selected for CCR7, with terminally differentiated effector memory CD45RA+ cells excluded. Donation came from healthy HIV-negative adults that had no recent acute infections or vaccinations. The donors were all Caucasian adults (living in Nashville, Tennessee). Sequencing was performed with immunoSEQ multiplex PCR; in TCRdb, only in-frame clones are kept and a portion is missing. The repertoire holds about 2 million clones, with just under 95% as singletons. As regards this clone: Its antigen is not identified.

Findings and caveats of the study: Shared across several donors were around 5% of the naive CD4 clonotypes.

The clonotype comes from a man aged 18 to 30 in good health. The rearrangement uses TRBV10-3 and TRBJ2-2; 8 nucleotides match TRBD2. Specimen: naive CD8+ T cells sorted from blood. CDR3 region: CAISESLSGIAGELFF. CDR3 DNA sequence: TGTGCCATCAGTGAGTCGCTTAGCGGGATCGCCGGGGAGCTGTTTTTT.